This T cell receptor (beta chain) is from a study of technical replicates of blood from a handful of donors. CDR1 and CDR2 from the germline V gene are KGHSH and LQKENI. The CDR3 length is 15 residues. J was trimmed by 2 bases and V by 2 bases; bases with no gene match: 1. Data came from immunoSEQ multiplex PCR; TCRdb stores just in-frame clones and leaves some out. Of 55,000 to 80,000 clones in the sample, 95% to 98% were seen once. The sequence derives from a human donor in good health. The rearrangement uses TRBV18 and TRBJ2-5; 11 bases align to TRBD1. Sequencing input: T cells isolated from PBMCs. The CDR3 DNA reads TGTGCCAGCTCACCAGGGACAGGGGGACAAGAGACCCAGTACTTC. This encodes CASSPGTGGQETQYF.